A selection of T cell receptor beta chains follows, all from one sample in a study of graft-versus-host responses after intestinal transplantation. This table comes from immunoSEQ multiplex PCR, and its TCRdb copy is limited to in-frame clones, with some not included. The sample includes approximately 77,000 clones, approximately 92% of them seen just once. Here the sequenced sample was PBMCs, taken 98 days after intestinal transplantation. The receptors shown here come from a human patient who received an intestinal transplant, so some T cells may come from the graft donor. Both conserved end residues are part of each CDR3. The D gene is left open where the match is weak. For some rows the clone size is stated as once, few or many, or as a class when expanded; others skip it.

size,D,V,J,CDR3,DNA
.,.,TRBV28,TRBJ1-5,CASSSRGAPQHF,TGTGCCAGCAGTTCCCGGGGAGCTCCCCAGCATTTT
once,.,TRBV11-2,TRBJ2-7,CASSYTGKGYEQYF,TGTGCCAGCAGCTATACAGGGAAAGGATACGAGCAGTACTTC
.,.,TRBV9,TRBJ2-2,CASSVESGTSTGELFF,TGTGCCAGCAGCGTAGAGAGCGGAACCAGCACCGGGGAGCTGTTTTTT
.,.,TRBV4-1,TRBJ1-1,CASSQGGGRGTEAFF,TGCGCCAGCAGCCAAGGGGGGGGTCGTGGCACTGAAGCTTTCTTT
.,.,TRBV18,TRBJ1-2,CASSPAGENRGYTF,TGTGCCAGCTCACCTGCGGGCGAGAATAGGGGCTACACCTTC
.,.,TRBV10-1,TRBJ2-1,CASSSGLYNEQFF,TGCGCCAGCAGTTCGGGACTCTACAATGAGCAGTTCTTC
.,.,TRBV2,TRBJ2-7,CASSVLGPSYEQYF,TGTGCCAGCAGTGTACTGGGACCGAGTTACGAGCAGTACTTC
.,.,TRBV11-2,TRBJ2-2,CASSLAAGELFF,TGTGCCAGCAGCTTAGCGGCCGGGGAGCTGTTTTTT
.,.,TRBV1,TRBJ1-5,CTSSQDSTVFRQGNSNQPQHF,TGCACCAGCAGCCAGGATTCAACCGTCTTCCGACAGGGGAATAGCAATCAGCCCCAGCATTTT
.,TRBD1,TRBV18,TRBJ1-1,CASSLGQAVNTEAFF,TGTGCCAGCTCACTGGGACAGGCTGTGAACACTGAAGCTTTCTTT
.,TRBD2,TRBV2,TRBJ2-7,CASGLAGGHEQYF,TGTGCCAGCGGCCTAGCGGGGGGCCACGAGCAGTACTTC
once,.,TRBV10-1,TRBJ1-1,CASSESRPNTEAFF,TGCGCCAGCAGTGAGTCGAGGCCGAACACTGAAGCTTTCTTT
.,TRBD2,TRBV28,TRBJ2-1,CASSWTSGLNEQFF,TGTGCCAGCAGTTGGACTAGCGGACTCAATGAGCAGTTCTTC
.,TRBD1,TRBV30,TRBJ2-7,CAFWTGASEQYF,TGTGCCTTCTGGACAGGGGCCTCCGAGCAGTACTTC
.,TRBD2,TRBV6-5,TRBJ2-1,CASRTSGHYNEQFF,TGTGCCAGCCGGACTAGCGGGCACTACAATGAGCAGTTCTTC
.,.,TRBV6-1,TRBJ1-2,CASSAEGGAHYGYTF,TGTGCCAGCAGTGCGGAAGGAGGGGCTCACTATGGCTACACCTTC
.,TRBD1,TRBV19,TRBJ1-1,CASSISDRVSAFF,TGTGCCAGTAGTATATCCGACAGGGTATCGGCTTTCTTT
.,TRBD2,TRBV4-1,TRBJ2-7,CASSQPTSGRLYF,TGCGCCAGCAGCCAACCCACTAGCGGGAGGCTGTACTTC
.,TRBD2,TRBV5-1,TRBJ2-3,CASSLVAGGRTDTQYF,TGCGCCAGCAGCTTGGTAGCGGGGGGTCGCACAGATACGCAGTATTTT
.,.,TRBV4-1,TRBJ2-7,CASSQERTAEQYF,TGCGCCAGCAGCCAAGAGAGGACAGCCGAGCAGTACTTC
.,.,TRBV6-5,TRBJ2-7,CASGTSRSRYEQYF,TGTGCCAGCGGTACCTCTAGGTCCCGCTACGAGCAGTACTTC
.,.,TRBV5-1,TRBJ2-3,CASKSGDTQYF,TGCGCATCGAAATCGGGGGATACGCAGTATTTT
.,.,TRBV7-8,TRBJ2-1,CASSLAVRELPNEQFF,TGTGCCAGCAGCTTAGCGGTCAGGGAACTCCCAAATGAGCAGTTCTTC
.,TRBD2,TRBV7-2,TRBJ2-2,CASSLRGGGAGELFF,TGTGCCAGCAGCTTAAGGGGCGGGGGAGCCGGGGAGCTGTTTTTT
.,.,TRBV2,TRBJ2-5,CASSDEDPFKGSVEETQYF,TGTGCCAGCAGTGACGAAGATCCTTTTAAGGGGAGCGTAGAAGAGACCCAGTACTTC
.,.,TRBV5-1,TRBJ2-2,CASTALENTGELFF,TGCGCCAGCACGGCTTTGGAGAACACCGGGGAGCTGTTTTTT
.,TRBD2,TRBV2,TRBJ2-7,CASSVSPAGGTYEQYF,TGTGCCAGCAGTGTAAGCCCAGCGGGAGGCACGTACGAGCAGTACTTC
.,.,TRBV27,TRBJ1-1,CASSFIPGTEAFF,TGTGCCAGCAGTTTTATCCCCGGGACAGAAGCTTTCTTT
once,TRBD1,TRBV13,TRBJ1-1,CASSPDRGRAEAFF,TGTGCCAGCAGCCCCGACAGGGGACGGGCTGAAGCTTTCTTT
.,.,TRBV7-6,TRBJ2-2,CASSLGAAQGNTGELFF,TGTGCCAGCAGCTTAGGTGCTGCGCAGGGTAACACCGGGGAGCTGTTTTTT
.,.,TRBV10-2,TRBJ1-6,CATSSLPSSYNSPLHF,TGCGCCACTTCCTCCCTTCCGAGCTCCTATAATTCACCCCTCCACTTT
.,.,TRBV9,TRBJ2-7,CASSPRYEQYF,TGTGCCAGCAGCCCCCGCTACGAGCAGTACTTC
.,TRBD1,TRBV5-1,TRBJ2-7,CASSLGQGLDEQYF,TGCGCCAGCAGCTTGGGACAGGGGCTCGACGAGCAGTACTTC
.,TRBD1,TRBV4-1,TRBJ1-2,CASSPWDSNYGYTF,TGCGCCAGCAGCCCTTGGGACAGTAACTATGGCTACACCTTC
.,.,TRBV10-3,TRBJ1-1,CAISEYRVRNTEAFF,TGTGCCATCAGTGAGTACAGGGTAAGGAACACTGAAGCTTTCTTT
.,TRBD1,TRBV19,TRBJ2-3,CASSIGRGRGTDTQYF,TGTGCCAGTAGTATAGGTAGGGGGCGCGGAACAGATACGCAGTATTTT
.,TRBD2,TRBV6-5,TRBJ2-7,CASRTGLAIYEQYF,TGTGCCAGCAGAACGGGACTAGCCATTTACGAGCAGTACTTC
once,.,TRBV6-1,TRBJ2-4,CASSEMGFFPVVAKNIQYF,TGTGCCAGCAGTGAAATGGGGTTTTTCCCTGTGGTTGCCAAAAACATTCAGTACTTC
.,.,TRBV6-5,TRBJ1-1,CASSYRRDTEAFF,TGTGCCAGCAGTTACCGGAGGGACACTGAAGCTTTCTTT
.,TRBD2,TRBV11-3,TRBJ2-7,CASSLGFTGGPSYEQYF,TGTGCCAGCAGCTTAGGTTTTACGGGAGGGCCCTCCTACGAGCAGTACTTC
few,.,TRBV10-1,TRBJ2-7,CASTRRAPSEQYF,TGCGCCAGCACAAGGAGAGCCCCGTCCGAGCAGTACTTC
.,.,TRBV9,TRBJ2-7,CASSVEGGEQYF,TGTGCCAGCAGCGTAGAAGGGGGAGAGCAGTACTTC